The source of this T cell receptor beta chain is a study of blood T cell repertoires in COVID-19 (dated by TCRdb to about 2020). Notes on the research overall: Collaborator samples came from the United States, Italy and Spain and covered acute and convalescent phases of COVID-19. Where HLA class I and class II types were available, the types were taken from metadata supplied by the sample provider, not from assay-based typing. A freely available public database, intended as a resource for researchers studying the immune response to SARS-CoV-2, is where the repertoires were released. Nearly every sample came with metadata listing a de-identified subject ID, COVID-19 status, age in years and sex. The dataset comprised deeply sampled blood TCRbeta repertoires from subjects exposed to, actively infected with, or recovered from COVID-19. The prospective study material was composed of cDNA or gDNA derived from T cells, B-cell-depleted T cells, or PBMCs. The samples were drawn from two sources: the first 160 participants of the ongoing ImmuneRACE study, and approximately 1,300 subjects contributed by 6 global collaborators. What the study reported, not specific to this receptor: How much clinical and demographic metadata was included differed by source and by participant, and the metadata was provided uncurated.

A few counts support this clone. Which antigen it targets is not known. Base qualities are not provided; no much larger clone lies one nucleotide away. TCRbeta CDR3 regions were amplified from genomic DNA using the immunoSEQ Assay, a bias-controlled multiplex PCR. The source study handled its data this way. The number of nucleated cells in each sample was estimated from the amplification of reference gene primers within the assay. To quantify the absolute abundance of each unique TCRbeta CDR3 rearrangement, sequence reads were collapsed and filtered. Productive Simpson clonality was computed per sample as the square root of Simpson's diversity index over productive rearrangements. TCRdb re-hosts the immuneACCESS table, in-frame sequences only. Its copies lack some clones; in the studies checked, an unresolved V gene accounts for under half of them, and the cause for the rest is not known. That table furnishes V, J and clone size, whereas the DNA furnished D and trimming. Here the sample has 250,000 to 300,000 clones; approximately 85% occur a single time. The top ten hold 1.9% of the sample.

CDR1 and CDR2, looked up from the germline V gene, are MGHRA and YSYEKL. The germline ends are 27 bases apart after V is trimmed by 6 bases and J by 7 bases. Including the terminal cysteine and phenylalanine, the CDR3 comprises 18 residues. Here the CDR3 DNA is all that survives: 54 bases in frame from base 1. In the prospective study, participants were roughly 18 to 100 years old, resided in fewer than 25 geographic areas of the United States, and were enrolled through a virtual design. Cohort assignment in the prospective study relied on participant-reported clinical history from a screening survey and a study questionnaire. For ImmuneRACE Cohort 3, a participant was defined as recovered based on two consecutive negative NP/OP PCR tests, clearance by a healthcare professional, or resolution of symptoms. In the prospective study, whole blood, serum and a nasopharyngeal or oropharyngeal swab were collected from each participant by mobile phlebotomists. Prospective study participants could optionally give additional blood draws and questionnaires over a roughly 2-month period. Prospective study blood samples were shipped either frozen or at room temperature before DNA extraction.

The specimen sequenced was PBMCs or T cells enriched from blood (not recorded which). The receptor was isolated from a woman in her forties or fifties who had recovered from COVID-19. The chain was built from TRBV4-1 and TRBJ1-4; the D segment could be TRBD1, given 6 matching bases. CDR3 loop: CASRRDTLRGRVSEKLFF. The sequenced DNA: TGCGCCAGCAGGCGGGACACCCTACGGGGGAGGGTGTCTGAAAAACTGTTTTTT.